This T cell receptor (beta chain) comes out of a study of T cells in Graves' hyperthyroidism and ophthalmopathy. The study, taken as a whole, reports: A median about 6.2 months before onset, the model predicted ophthalmopathy. Most thyroid-expanded clonotypes above 0.001 were also found in blood. Ophthalmopathy could be told apart from stable hyperthyroidism with a 13 V-J model.

CDR1 is MNHNS and CDR2 is SASEGT in the germline V gene. V shed 6 bases and J shed 0 bases, with 9 bases lying between them. The CDR3 is made up of 14 amino acids. Newly diagnosed patients aged 18 to 65 had hyperthyroidism of under 2 months' duration. Amplified TCR beta CDR3 regions came from RNA transcripts. The HTBI primer set served for first-round RT-PCR of the TCR CDR3. TCRdb processed the multiplex PCR reads anew with MiXCR; each CDR3 protein has one entry. The profile shows fewer than 600,000 distinct CDR3 sequences, roughly an eighth of them singletons. This clonotype was picked up many times. Its target is unknown.

This TCR was recovered from a woman younger than 35 with Graves' hyperthyroidism. The sequenced sample was blood. This chain joins TRBV6-1 and TRBJ1-5; tentatively, D is TRBD1 (6 bases). Here the CDR3 DNA reads TGTGCCAGCAGGCCCAGGGGTAGCAATCAGCCCCAGCATTTT. Translating it yields CASRPRGSNQPQHF.